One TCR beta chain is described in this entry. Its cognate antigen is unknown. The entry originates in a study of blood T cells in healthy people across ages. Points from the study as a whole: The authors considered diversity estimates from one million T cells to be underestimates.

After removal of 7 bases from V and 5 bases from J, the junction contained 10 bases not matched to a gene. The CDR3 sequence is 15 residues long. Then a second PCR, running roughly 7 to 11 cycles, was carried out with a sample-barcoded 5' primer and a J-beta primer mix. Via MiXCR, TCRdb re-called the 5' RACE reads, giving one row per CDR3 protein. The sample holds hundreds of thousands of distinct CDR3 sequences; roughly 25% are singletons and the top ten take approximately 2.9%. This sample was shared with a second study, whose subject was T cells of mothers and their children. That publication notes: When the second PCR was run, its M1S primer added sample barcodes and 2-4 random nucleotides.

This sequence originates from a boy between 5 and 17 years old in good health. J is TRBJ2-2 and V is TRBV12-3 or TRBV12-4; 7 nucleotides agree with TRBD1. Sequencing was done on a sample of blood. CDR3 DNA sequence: TGTGCCAGCACCTACAGGGGACAATTGACCGGGGAGCTGTTTTTT. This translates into CASTYRGQLTGELFF.